This T cell receptor beta chain was sequenced for a study of Graves' ophthalmopathy and Graves' hyperthyroidism. Newly diagnosed hyperthyroidism donors, aged 18 to 65, duration under 2 months. Other autoimmune diseases, uncontrolled infections, pregnancy or lactation excluded patients from enrollment. Study-wide points: Ophthalmopathy progression was predicted by the model at around 70% sensitivity and 72.22% specificity. A 13-signature model separated ophthalmopathy from stable hyperthyroidism, about 90% sensitivity, 81.08% specificity.

The J segment lost 10 bases and the V segment lost 1 base, leaving 3 bases of the junction unmatched. CDR1 is SGHTA and CDR2 is FQGTGA in the germline V gene. The CDR3 spans 13 residues. The sample holds many counts of this clonotype. The antigen remains unidentified. CDR3 regions of TCR beta were amplified from RNA transcripts. After a first-round RT-PCR with HTBI primers, a second-round multiplex PCR was run. MiXCR, run by TCRdb on the multiplex PCR reads, gives a single entry per CDR3 protein. The data hold 900,000 to 1,200,000 distinct CDR3 sequences, with 35% to 40% observed a single time. The chain links TRBV7-3 to TRBJ1-4, with TRBD1 matching 7 bases. The source material was peripheral blood or thyroid tissue (not recorded which). The receptor was derived from an adult man with Graves' hyperthyroidism. The CDR3 sequence: CASSLRQGGKLFF. The CDR3 coding sequence is TGTGCCAGCAGCTTAAGACAGGGTGGAAAACTGTTTTTT.